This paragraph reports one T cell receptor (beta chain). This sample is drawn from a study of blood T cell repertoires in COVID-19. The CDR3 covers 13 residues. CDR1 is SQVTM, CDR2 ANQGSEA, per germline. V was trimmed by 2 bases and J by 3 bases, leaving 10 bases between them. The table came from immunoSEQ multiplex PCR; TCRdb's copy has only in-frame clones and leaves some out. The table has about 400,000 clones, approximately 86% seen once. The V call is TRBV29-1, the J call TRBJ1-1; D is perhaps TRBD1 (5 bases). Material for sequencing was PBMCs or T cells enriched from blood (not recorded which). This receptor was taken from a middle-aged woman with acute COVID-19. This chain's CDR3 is CSVENGGDTEAFF. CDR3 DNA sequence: TGCAGCGTTGAAAACGGAGGGGACACTGAAGCTTTCTTT.